These 3 T cell receptor beta chains share one sample of origin, sequenced in a study of CD8+CD57+ T cells in acquired aplastic anemia. It was patients with CD8+CD57+ cell expansion by flow cytometry who were chosen for sequencing. TCR beta VDJ and CDR3 profiling used genomic DNA as template. TCRdb redid the calling of the reads with MiXCR, one entry per CDR3 protein. The table has around 500,000 distinct CDR3 sequences, around 32% seen once; the top ten hold less than 1%. Sequenced material: sorted CD4+, CD8+, or CD8+CD57+ T cells (not recorded which) from PBMCs. Every receptor here comes from a human donor with aplastic anemia.

There are a few counts of this clonotype. The chain recombines TRBV6-1 with TRBJ2-7; D unclear. The ends were cut back, 7 bases at V and 2 bases at J, with 6 bases in the middle. The CDR3 is made up of 11 amino acids. Per germline, CDR1 MNHNS and CDR2 SASEGT. The CDR3 DNA is TGTGCCAGCACCAGAACCTACGAGCAGTACTTC. This codes for CASTRTYEQYF.

In its sample, this clonotype was seen many times. The genes are TRBV15 and TRBJ2-1, with D possibly matching TRBD2 (6 bases). The CDR3 is 16 amino acids. From germline, CDR1 is LNHNV and CDR2 YYDKDF (reference sequence). V was clipped by 0 bases and J by 4 bases, with 13 bases between them. CDR3 sequence: CATSRDPRDSYNEQFF. The CDR3 DNA sequence: TGTGCCACCAGCAGAGACCCACGGGACTCATACAATGAGCAGTTCTTC.

This clonotype was seen only a few times. The chain has TRBV6-1 and TRBJ2-7; TRBD2 matches 8 bases. CDR1 MNHNS and CDR2 SASEGT come from the germline V gene. The CDR3 spans 15 residues. Trimming cost V 7 bases and J 4 bases; bases outside gene matches: 12. CDR3 coding DNA: TGTGCCAGCATGATAGGCGGGAGGCTTCTATACGAGCAGTACTTC. Its protein product is CASMIGGRLLYEQYF.